Listed below are T cell receptor beta chains from one sample, sequenced in a study of blood T cell repertoires in COVID-19. Produced via immunoSEQ multiplex PCR; TCRdb's table is partial and in-frame only. The data contain 310,000 or so clones, roughly 90% of them singletons. The sample taken for sequencing was PBMCs or T cells enriched from blood (not recorded which). The source is a woman younger than 45 who had recovered from COVID-19. The CDR3 runs from the conserved cysteine through the conserved F or W. A D gene is named only where the DNA matches it firmly.

length: 15; V: TRBV2; J: TRBJ2-2; D: NA; CDR3: CASSAPLASTGELFF
length: 15; V: TRBV4-1; J: TRBJ2-2; D: TRBD2; CDR3: CASSPGRAVTGELFF
length: 15; V: TRBV7-6; J: TRBJ2-1; D: TRBD2; CDR3: CASSPTGTRSGEQFF
length: 15; V: TRBV7-2; J: TRBJ1-4; D: TRBD1; CDR3: CASSFNQGVNEKLFF
length: 14; V: TRBV5-5; J: TRBJ1-2; D: NA; CDR3: CASSLGLEVNGYTF
length: 20; V: TRBV4-1; J: TRBJ2-1; D: TRBD2; CDR3: CASSHRLAGDTWIDGNEQFF
length: 15; V: TRBV19; J: TRBJ1-2; D: TRBD1; CDR3: CASRRLAGGDYGYTF
length: 14; V: TRBV19; J: TRBJ1-2; D: TRBD1; CDR3: CASSQGPGGSGYTF
length: 14; V: TRBV4-1; J: TRBJ1-1; D: NA; CDR3: CASSQERANTEAFF
length: 17; V: TRBV5-6; J: TRBJ1-2; D: TRBD1; CDR3: CASSLATGETGGYGYTF
length: 17; V: TRBV15; J: TRBJ2-1; D: TRBD1; CDR3: CATSRDKPRDRINEQFF
length: 15; V: TRBV27; J: TRBJ2-1; D: TRBD2; CDR3: CASRLGTSGRNEQFF
length: 13; V: TRBV7-9; J: TRBJ2-2; D: NA; CDR3: CASSKGLTGELFF
length: 15; V: TRBV6-5; J: TRBJ2-1; D: TRBD2; CDR3: CASSRAGGPTNEQFF
length: 14; V: TRBV6-2/TRBV6-3; J: TRBJ2-1; D: TRBD2; CDR3: CASSVLAGTNEQFF
length: 16; V: TRBV2; J: TRBJ1-4; D: TRBD1; CDR3: CASSGDRGRGAEKLFF
length: 17; V: TRBV7-2; J: TRBJ2-5; D: NA; CDR3: CASSSRVGGLAKETQYF